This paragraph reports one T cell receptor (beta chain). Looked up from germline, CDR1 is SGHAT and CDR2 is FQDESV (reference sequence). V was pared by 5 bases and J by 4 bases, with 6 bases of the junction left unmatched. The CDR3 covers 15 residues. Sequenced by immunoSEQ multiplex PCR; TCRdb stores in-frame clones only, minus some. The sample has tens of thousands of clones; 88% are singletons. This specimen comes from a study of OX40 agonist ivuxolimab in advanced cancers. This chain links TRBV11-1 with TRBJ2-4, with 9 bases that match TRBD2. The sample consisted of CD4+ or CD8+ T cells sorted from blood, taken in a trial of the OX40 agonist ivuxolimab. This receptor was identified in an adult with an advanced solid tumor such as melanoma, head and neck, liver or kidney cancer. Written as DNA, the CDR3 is TGTGCCAGCAGCCCCCACCTAGCGGGAAAAAACATTCAGTACTTC. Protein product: CASSPHLAGKNIQYF.